Following are 6 T cell receptor beta chains from one sample sequenced in a study of monozygotic twins with inflammatory bowel disease. TCRdb re-called the 5' RACE reads and gives one entry per CDR3 protein, without DNA. The sample table includes 300,000 to 400,000 distinct CDR3 sequences. Sequenced material: blood. These receptor sequences come from a human donor with ulcerative colitis or Crohn's disease, or a healthy co-twin of an affected twin (not recorded which).

This chain links TRBV20-1 with TRBJ2-4; absent DNA, TCRdb's TRBD1 call cannot be checked. This CDR3 is built from 15 residues. CDR1 is DFQATT, CDR2 SNEGSKA, per germline (reference sequence). CDR3 residues: CSVRAGVAAKNIQYF.

The chain joins TRBV20-1 to TRBJ2-5; there is no DNA to check the TCRdb D call of TRBD1. CDR1 and CDR2 from the germline V gene are DFQATT and SNEGSKA (reference sequence). CDR3 length: 16 residues. CDR3 sequence: CSAGGNSGQLQETQYF.

V is TRBV12-3 or TRBV12-4 and J is TRBJ2-6; the TCRdb D gene call, TRBD1, has no DNA to confirm it. The CDR3 runs to 15 residues. The CDR3 here is CASRSQGTGANVLTF.

V and J are TRBV12-3 or TRBV12-4 and TRBJ1-2. This CDR3 is built from 11 residues. CDR3 amino acids: CASSSGYGYTF.

V is TRBV20-1 and J is TRBJ1-4. The CDR3 spans 14 residues. Per germline, CDR1 DFQATT and CDR2 SNEGSKA (reference sequence). CDR3 sequence reads: CSAERREIGEKLFF.

The chain is built from TRBV28 and TRBJ2-1. This CDR3 has 15 amino acids. In germline, CDR1 is MDHEN, CDR2 SYDVKM. CDR3 sequence reads: CASSDPRESYNEQFF.